This T cell receptor beta chain was identified during a study of blood T cell repertoires in COVID-19. Study-wide context: The cDNA or gDNA used as material had been derived from T cells, B-cell-depleted T cells, or PBMCs.

Trimming shortened V by 1 base and J by 7 bases, and 10 bases separated the two germline ends. There are 13 residues in the CDR3. Germline V gene lookup returns CDR1 MDHEN and CDR2 SYDVKM. The table came from immunoSEQ multiplex PCR; TCRdb's copy has only in-frame clones and leaves some out. The sample yields approximately 150,000 clones, over 70% seen once. The specimen was peripheral blood. The clonotype originates from a man at least 80 years old with acute or convalescent COVID-19. The J gene is TRBJ1-2, the V gene TRBV28; D remains unclear. The CDR3 sequence is CASSLSSRSGYTF. The CDR3 DNA is TGTGCCAGCAGTTTATCCTCACGGTCTGGCTACACCTTC.